This T cell receptor beta chain was found in a study of T cells in Graves' hyperthyroidism and ophthalmopathy. This clonotype was picked up many times. Its antigen is as yet unknown. Mismatch with germline at one junction end may stem from a read error. Those with hyperthyroidism were 18 to 65 years old, newly diagnosed, and ill for under 2 months. CDR1 MNHNS and CDR2 SASEGT come from the germline V gene. This CDR3 is built from 17 residues. The study, taken as a whole, reports: Peripheral blood also featured most of the thyroid clonotypes expanded above 0.001.

Amplification yielded TCR beta CDR3 regions, with RNA transcripts as the source. A set of HTBI primers served as the primers for a first-round RT-PCR of the TCR CDR3. TCRdb reanalysed the multiplex PCR reads using MiXCR and keeps one entry per CDR3 protein. The profile shows 600,000 or so distinct CDR3 sequences, 15% to 20% of them singletons. V usage is TRBV6-1 and J usage is TRBJ1-1; maybe TRBD1 (5 bases). Sequencing was carried out using blood. This TCR was sampled from a woman aged 25 to 45 with Graves' hyperthyroidism. CDR3 sequence reads: CANSVTAPRVAGTEAFF. The CDR3, as DNA: TGTGCCAACAGTGTTACTGCGCCTAGGGTGGCAGGGACTGAAGCTTTCTTT.